Given below is one T cell receptor (beta chain) in context. This record comes from a study of cytomegalovirus exposure and HLA in healthy donors. CDR1 is KGHSH and CDR2 is LQKENI in the germline V gene. This CDR3 contains 13 residues. The V end lost 4 bases, the J end lost 5 bases, and 12 bases lay between the germline ends. 60 Vbeta and 13 Jbeta primers were used in PCR. This table comes from immunoSEQ multiplex PCR, and its TCRdb copy is limited to in-frame clones, with some not included. Of 150,000 to 200,000 clones in the sample, around 75% were seen once. Sequencing input: PBMCs. V usage is TRBV18 and J usage is TRBJ2-7; D might be TRBD1 (6 bases). This clonotype was obtained from a woman aged 45-65 years in good health and CMV-seropositive. The CDR3 DNA is TGTGCCAGCTCACTTCAGGGGCTCGACGAGCAGTACTTC. Translated, it gives CASSLQGLDEQYF.